This TCR beta chain was identified during a study of blood T cell repertoires in COVID-19. Authors' analysis steps: Amplification of reference gene primers provided the estimated nucleated cell counts. Measured with immunoSEQ multiplex PCR; TCRdb has only the in-frame clones, and not every one. V and J calls and clone size are given by that table; D and trimming were obtained from the DNA. Seen here are around 100,000 clones, about nine tenths observed once, and the top ten hold around 5.2%. Looked up from germline, CDR1 is SGHRS and CDR2 is YFSETQ. The CDR3 spans 15 residues. The trim removed 2 bases at V and 3 bases at J, leaving 4 bases unmatched.

The chain uses TRBV5-1 and TRBJ2-7; 11 bases fit TRBD1. This sequence originates from a man aged 55 to 70 with COVID-19, enrolled during active disease. The sample taken for sequencing was peripheral blood. CDR3 loop: CASSFVGTGGYEQYF. DNA for the CDR3: TGCGCCAGCAGCTTCGTCGGGACAGGGGGCTACGAGCAGTACTTC.